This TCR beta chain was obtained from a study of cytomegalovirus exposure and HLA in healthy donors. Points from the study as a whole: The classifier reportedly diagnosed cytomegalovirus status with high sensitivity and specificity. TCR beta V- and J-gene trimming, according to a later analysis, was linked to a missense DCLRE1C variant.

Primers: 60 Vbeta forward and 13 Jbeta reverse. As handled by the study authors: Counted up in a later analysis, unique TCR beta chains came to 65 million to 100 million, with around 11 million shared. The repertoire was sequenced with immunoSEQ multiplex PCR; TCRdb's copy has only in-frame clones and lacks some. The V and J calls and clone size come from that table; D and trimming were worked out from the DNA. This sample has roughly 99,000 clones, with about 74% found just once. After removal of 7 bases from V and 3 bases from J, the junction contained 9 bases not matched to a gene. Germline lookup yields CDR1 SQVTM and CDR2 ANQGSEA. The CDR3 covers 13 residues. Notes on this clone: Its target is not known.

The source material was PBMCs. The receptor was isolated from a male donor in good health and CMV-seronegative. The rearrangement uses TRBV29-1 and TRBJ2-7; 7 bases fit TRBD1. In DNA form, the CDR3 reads TGCAGCGGGACAGGCCCGTCCGGCTACGAGCAGTACTTC. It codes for CSGTGPSGYEQYF.